The sequence of this T cell receptor beta chain was determined in a study of T cell responses to AZD1222 COVID-19 vaccine. The study's findings and limits: Unmutated variant regions are reportedly targeted by nearly half of spike-specific TCRs. Sampling that yielded the repertoires occurred only after the peak T cell response.

On this clone itself: Its antigen is not known.

TCRdb's table, derived via immunoSEQ multiplex PCR, lists solely in-frame clones and lacks some. Of under 200,000 clones in the sample, about 92% were seen once. V gave up 6 bases and J gave up 4 bases; unmatched junction bases: 0. Per the germline V gene, CDR1 is SNHLY and CDR2 is FYNNEI. The CDR3 extends over 12 amino acids. The rearrangement links TRBV2 to TRBJ1-1; 9 nucleotides align to TRBD1. The receptor comes from an adult in good health. Material: peripheral blood, obtained on day 0 of AZD1222 vaccination. This CDR3 is CASRTGGTEAFF. The CDR3 DNA reads TGTGCCAGCAGGACAGGGGGCACTGAAGCTTTCTTT. Combining the CDR3 with reference TRBV2 and TRBJ1-1 gives the whole variable domain EPEVTQTPSHQVTQMGQEVILRCVPISNHLYFYWYRQILGQKVEFLVSFYNNEISEKSEIFDDQFSVERPDGSNFTLKIRSTKLEDSAMYFCASRTGGTEAFFGQGTRLTVV.